The present T cell receptor beta chain was sequenced within a study of OX40 agonist ivuxolimab in advanced cancers. Looking at the study overall: Dose-escalation cases comprised hepatocellular carcinoma, melanoma, renal cell or head and neck cancer. Therapy given before enrollment (anti-PD-1, anti-PD-L1 or anti-CTLA-4) was allowed, and roughly 41% had some.

Blood draws occurred at baseline, cycle 4 day 1, and cycle 7 day 1. The data were produced by immunoSEQ multiplex PCR, yet TCRdb's version contains in-frame clones alone and is incomplete. The data hold under 80,000 clones, with about four fifths observed a single time. With 0 bases removed from V and 7 bases from J, the gap between germline ends came to 10 bases. The CDR3 runs 13 residues. The germline V gene has CDR1 SGHNT and CDR2 YYREEE (reference sequence). Sequences were derived from CD4+ or CD8+ T cells sorted from blood, sampled in a trial of the OX40 agonist ivuxolimab. The genes are TRBV5-4 and TRBJ1-2; unclear D gene. This receptor was taken from an adult with an advanced solid tumor such as melanoma, head and neck, liver or kidney cancer. CDR3 nucleotides: TGTGCCAGCAGCTTGGGGTCAGCGAGTGGCTACACCTTC. This sequence encodes CASSLGSASGYTF.